This T cell receptor beta chain appears in the sequencing data of a study of response to subunit inactivated influenza vaccine. Whole-study findings and limits: Authors suggested few new T cells are recruited by each seasonal influenza vaccination.

The CDR3 length is 16 residues. Trimming took off 0 bases at V and 5 bases at J, with 15 bases between the two ends. The germline V gene encodes CDR1 SGHDT and CDR2 YYEEEE. In TCRdb, the RT-PCR reads were re-called with MiXCR into one record per CDR3 protein. The sample holds hundreds of thousands of distinct CDR3 sequences; 11% to 15% are singletons and the top ten take about 7.6%. Notes on this clonotype: Its antigen remains unidentified.

The origin of this receptor is a man in his fifties who received an inactivated influenza vaccine. This chain joins TRBV5-6 and TRBJ2-1, with D unclear. The sequences come from PBMCs from blood, collected about 14 days before vaccination. CDR3 protein: CASSLEWRQANNEQFF. Here the CDR3 DNA reads TGTGCCAGCAGCTTGGAATGGCGGCAGGCCAACAATGAGCAGTTCTTC.